This T cell receptor (beta chain) was sequenced for a study of blood T cell repertoires in COVID-19. Study information: Acute and convalescent COVID-19 samples came from the United States, Italy and Spain.

Authors' methods: Scientists estimated how many nucleated cells there were by amplifying reference gene primers. Here immunoSEQ multiplex PCR was the method, and the copy in TCRdb shows in-frame clones only, minus some. That table furnishes V, J and clone size, whereas the DNA furnished D and trimming. The sample lists approximately 200,000 clones, approximately 85% occurring once. This CDR3 spans 14 amino acids. The V end was cut by 7 bases, the J end by 5 bases, with 14 bases between. This clonotype was sampled from a man aged 50 to 60 who had recovered from COVID-19. This chain joins TRBV23-1 and TRBJ2-2; TRBD1 is a possible D gene (5 bases). TRBV23-1 is reported as an ORF; its role is uncertain. Sequencing was performed on peripheral blood. The CDR3 reads CASMTVVGTGELFF. In DNA form, the CDR3 reads TGCGCCAGCATGACAGTGGTCGGGACCGGGGAGCTGTTTTTT.